A selection of T cell receptor beta chains follows, all from one sample in a study of cytomegalovirus exposure and HLA in healthy donors. Libraries were prepared by immunoSEQ multiplex PCR; TCRdb keeps only in-frame clonotypes and omits some of them. In the table there are 130,000 or so clones, about 74% of which are singletons. The specimen sequenced was PBMCs. These receptors all stem from a man in his forties in good health and CMV-seropositive. Both conserved end residues are part of each CDR3. Fields, in order: clone size, V gene, D gene, J gene, CDR3 DNA, CDR3 protein. A D gene is named only where the DNA matches it firmly. The size of a clone is reported for some rows only, either as once, few or many, or as a class for expanded clones.

>NA|TRBV19|TRBD1|TRBJ1-5
TGTGCCAGTACTCCGACAGGGAAGGGCAATCAGCCCCAGCATTTT
CASTPTGKGNQPQHF
>NA|TRBV5-3|TRBD2|TRBJ2-7
TGTGCCAGAAGCTTGTGGAGCGGGGGGCCCTACGAGCAGTACTTC
CARSLWSGGPYEQYF
>NA|TRBV6-5|TRBD1|TRBJ1-4
TGTGCCAGCAGCTTAAACAGGGGACGTAATGAAAAACTGTTTTTT
CASSLNRGRNEKLFF
>NA|TRBV9|TRBD2|TRBJ2-1
TGTGCCAGCAGCGTTACTAGCGGGTGGTCCTACAATGAGCAGTTCTTC
CASSVTSGWSYNEQFF
>NA|TRBV28|NA|TRBJ1-4
TGTGCCAGCAGCGGCCCTTTTGGGCCTAATGAAAAACTGTTTTTT
CASSGPFGPNEKLFF
>NA|TRBV5-1|NA|TRBJ2-7
TGCGCCAGCAGCTGGGGACAGATTGGCGGGGCCTACGAGCAGTACTTC
CASSWGQIGGAYEQYF
>NA|TRBV28|TRBD1|TRBJ1-4
TGTGCCAGTGGAGGGGACAGGGCGGGTGAAAAACTGTTTTTT
CASGGDRAGEKLFF
>NA|TRBV13|TRBD2|TRBJ2-5
TGTGCCAGCAGCTTACGACTAGCGGGCTATCAAGAGACCCAGTACTTC
CASSLRLAGYQETQYF
>NA|TRBV7-9|TRBD1|TRBJ1-4
TGTGCCAGCAGCTTATTGTCCGGGACAGCTTTTGAAAAACTGTTTTTT
CASSLLSGTAFEKLFF
>NA|TRBV5-8|TRBD1|TRBJ1-1
TGTGCCAGCAGCTTGGGGACAGGGCCCACGAACACTGAAGCTTTCTTT
CASSLGTGPTNTEAFF
>NA|TRBV7-8|NA|TRBJ2-3
TGTGCCAGCAGCTTAGGGCAGGGTACCAGCACAGATACGCAGTATTTT
CASSLGQGTSTDTQYF
>NA|TRBV5-1|NA|TRBJ2-1
TGCGCCAGCAGCTTGGAGGAGAGGAGTTCCTACAATGAGCAGTTCTTC
CASSLEERSSYNEQFF
>NA|TRBV10-3|TRBD2|TRBJ2-3
TGTGCCAGCTCCGGGGGGATAAGTCGAGTAGATACGCAGTATTTT
CASSGGISRVDTQYF
>NA|TRBV19|NA|TRBJ1-5
TGTGCCAGTAGTTCCCCAGGGTTTCAGCCCCAGCATTTT
CASSSPGFQPQHF
>NA|TRBV5-4|TRBD1|TRBJ2-7
TGTGCCAGCAGCTTGGACTTGACAGGGCAAGACGAGCAGTACTTC
CASSLDLTGQDEQYF
>NA|TRBV5-4|TRBD1|TRBJ1-4
TGTGCCAGCAGCTCGACAGGGGTTAGCACTAATGAAAAACTGTTTTTT
CASSSTGVSTNEKLFF
>NA|TRBV28|TRBD2|TRBJ2-1
TGTGCCAGCAGCTCTAGCGGGAGTCCCAATGGCGAGCAGTTCTTC
CASSSSGSPNGEQFF
>NA|TRBV10-3|TRBD1|TRBJ2-3
TGTGCCATCAGGGCAGGGGGCTCCACAGATACGCAGTATTTT
CAIRAGGSTDTQYF
>NA|TRBV5-4|NA|TRBJ2-5
TGTGCCAGCAGCTCTACAGGGCGCCAAGAGACCCAGTACTTC
CASSSTGRQETQYF
>once|TRBV7-2|NA|TRBJ1-2
TGTGCCAGCAGCCCCGGGGGATTGGACTATGGCTACACCTTC
CASSPGGLDYGYTF
>few|TRBV11-2|NA|TRBJ1-1
TGTGCCAGCAGCCCAGGACTGATGAACACTGAAGCTTTCTTT
CASSPGLMNTEAFF
>NA|TRBV25-1|TRBD1|TRBJ2-7
TGTGCCAGTATTGGACAGGGGGCGGGCCTCTACGAGCAGTACTTC
CASIGQGAGLYEQYF
>few|TRBV15|NA|TRBJ2-1
TGTGCCACCAGCACTTTGGACTTCGGTTCCTACAATGAGCAGTTCTTC
CATSTLDFGSYNEQFF
>NA|TRBV6-1|NA|TRBJ1-5
TGTGCCAGCACGGAGGGATATAGCAATCAGCCCCAGCATTTT
CASTEGYSNQPQHF
>NA|TRBV27|TRBD1|TRBJ2-7
TGTGCCAGCAGTTCTATACAGGGGGCGAGCTACGAGCAGTACTTC
CASSSIQGASYEQYF
>few|TRBV7-6|TRBD2|TRBJ2-3
TGTGCCAGCAGCGGGACTAGCGCTTACACAGATACGCAGTATTTT
CASSGTSAYTDTQYF
>NA|TRBV6-5|TRBD2|TRBJ2-1
TGTGCCAGCAGCCTCGGCGGGGGGGTGATCGTTGAGCAGTTCTTC
CASSLGGGVIVEQFF
>NA|TRBV29-1|NA|TRBJ1-5
TGCAGCGTTGGAGATCAGGGCAACCAGCCCCAGCATTTT
CSVGDQGNQPQHF